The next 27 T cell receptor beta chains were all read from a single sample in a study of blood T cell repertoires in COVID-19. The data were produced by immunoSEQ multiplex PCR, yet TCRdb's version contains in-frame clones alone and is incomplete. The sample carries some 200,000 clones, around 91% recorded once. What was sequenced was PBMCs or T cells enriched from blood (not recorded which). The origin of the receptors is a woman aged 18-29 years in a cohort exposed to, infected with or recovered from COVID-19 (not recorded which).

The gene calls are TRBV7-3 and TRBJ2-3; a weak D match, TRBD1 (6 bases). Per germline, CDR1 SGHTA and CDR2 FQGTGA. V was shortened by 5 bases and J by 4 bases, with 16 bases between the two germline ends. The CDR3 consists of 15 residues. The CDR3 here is CASSLQTGWSDTQYF. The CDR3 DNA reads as TGTGCCAGCAGCCTCCAGACAGGATGGTCAGATACGCAGTATTTT.

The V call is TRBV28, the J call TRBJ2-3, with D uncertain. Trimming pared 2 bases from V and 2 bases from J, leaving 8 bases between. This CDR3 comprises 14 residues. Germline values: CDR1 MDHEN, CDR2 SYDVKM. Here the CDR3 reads CASSLNSNTDTQYF. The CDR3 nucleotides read TGTGCCAGCAGTTTAAACTCTAACACAGATACGCAGTATTTT.

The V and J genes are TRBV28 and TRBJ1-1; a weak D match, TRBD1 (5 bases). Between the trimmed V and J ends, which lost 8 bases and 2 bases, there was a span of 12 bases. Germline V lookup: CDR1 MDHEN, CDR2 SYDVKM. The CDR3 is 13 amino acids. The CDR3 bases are TGTGCCAGCCACCCAGGGTTTAACACTGAAGCTTTCTTT. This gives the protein CASHPGFNTEAFF.

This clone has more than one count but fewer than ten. The CDR3 reads CASSLGRVGEAFF. CDR3 nucleotide sequence: TGTGCCAGCAGCTTAGGGCGGGTAGGTGAAGCTTTCTTT. V is TRBV7-2 and J is TRBJ1-1; D is unresolved. The CDR3 consists of 13 residues. V shed 1 base and J shed 7 bases, with 10 bases lying between them. The germline CDR1 and CDR2 sequences are SGHTA and FQGNSA.

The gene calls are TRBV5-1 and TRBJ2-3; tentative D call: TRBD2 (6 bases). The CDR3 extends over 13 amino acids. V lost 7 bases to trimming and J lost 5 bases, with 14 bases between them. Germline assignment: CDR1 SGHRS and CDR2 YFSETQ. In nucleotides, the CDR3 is TGCGCCAGCTCCCCGAAAGCGGGAGATACGCAGTATTTT. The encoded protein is CASSPKAGDTQYF.

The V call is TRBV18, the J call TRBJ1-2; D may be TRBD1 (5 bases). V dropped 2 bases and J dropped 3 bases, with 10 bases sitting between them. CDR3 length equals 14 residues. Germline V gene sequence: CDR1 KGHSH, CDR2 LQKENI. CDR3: CASSPDRAHYGYTF. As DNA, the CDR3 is TGTGCCAGCTCACCAGACAGAGCACACTATGGCTACACCTTC.

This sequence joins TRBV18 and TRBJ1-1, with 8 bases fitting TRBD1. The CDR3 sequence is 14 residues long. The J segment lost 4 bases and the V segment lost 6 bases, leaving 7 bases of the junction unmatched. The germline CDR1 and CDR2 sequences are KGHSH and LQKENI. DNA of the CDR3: TGTGCCAGCTCGGGGGACAGGATGAGCACTGAAGCTTTCTTT. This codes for CASSGDRMSTEAFF.

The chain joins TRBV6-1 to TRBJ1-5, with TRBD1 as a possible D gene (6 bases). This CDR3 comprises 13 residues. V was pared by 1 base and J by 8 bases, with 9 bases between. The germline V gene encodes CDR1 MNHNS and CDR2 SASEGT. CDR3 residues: CASSEGGQEPQHF. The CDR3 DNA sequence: TGTGCCAGCAGTGAAGGGGGGCAGGAGCCCCAGCATTTT.

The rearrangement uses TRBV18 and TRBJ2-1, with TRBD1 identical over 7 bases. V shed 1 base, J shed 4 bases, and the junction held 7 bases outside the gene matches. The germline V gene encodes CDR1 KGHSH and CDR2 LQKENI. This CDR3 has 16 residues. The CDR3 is CASSPQAGTVYNEQFF. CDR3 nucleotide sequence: TGTGCCAGCTCACCACAAGCCGGGACAGTATACAATGAGCAGTTCTTC. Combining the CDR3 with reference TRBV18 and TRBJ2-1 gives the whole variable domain NAGVMQNPRHLVRRRGQEARLRCSPMKGHSHVYWYRQLPEEGLKFMVYLQKENIIDESGMPKERFSAEFPKEGPSILRIQQVVRGDSAAYFCASSPQAGTVYNEQFFGPGTRLTVL.

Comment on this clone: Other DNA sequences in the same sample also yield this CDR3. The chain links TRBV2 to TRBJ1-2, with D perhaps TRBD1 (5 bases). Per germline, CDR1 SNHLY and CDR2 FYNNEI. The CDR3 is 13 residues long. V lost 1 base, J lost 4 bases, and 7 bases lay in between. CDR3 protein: CASSEGGSYGYTF. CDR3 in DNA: TGTGCCAGCAGTGAAGGGGGCAGCTATGGCTACACCTTC.

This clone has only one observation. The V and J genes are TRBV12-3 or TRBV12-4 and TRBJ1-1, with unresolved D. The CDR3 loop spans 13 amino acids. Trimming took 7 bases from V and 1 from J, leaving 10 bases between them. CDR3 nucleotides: TGTGCCAGCACCACCGACTGGAACACTGAAGCTTTCTTT. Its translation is CASTTDWNTEAFF.

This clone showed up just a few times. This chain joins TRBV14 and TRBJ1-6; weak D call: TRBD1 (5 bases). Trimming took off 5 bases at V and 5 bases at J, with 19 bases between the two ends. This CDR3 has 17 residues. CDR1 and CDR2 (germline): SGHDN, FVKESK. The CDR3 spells CASSARDSLLHNSPLHF. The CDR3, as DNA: TGTGCCAGCAGCGCCCGGGACTCCCTTCTGCATAATTCACCCCTCCACTTT.

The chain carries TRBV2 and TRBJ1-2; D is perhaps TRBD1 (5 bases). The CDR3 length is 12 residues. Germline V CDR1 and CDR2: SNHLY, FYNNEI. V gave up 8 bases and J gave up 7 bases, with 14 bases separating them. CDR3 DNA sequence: TGTGCCAGCCGCAGGGTTGAGCGTGGCTACACCTTC. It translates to CASRRVERGYTF.

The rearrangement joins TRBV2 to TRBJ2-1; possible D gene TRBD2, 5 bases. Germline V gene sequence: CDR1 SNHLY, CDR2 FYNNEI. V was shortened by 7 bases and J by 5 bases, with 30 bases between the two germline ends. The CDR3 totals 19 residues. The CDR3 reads CASTPSGLANVIHDNEQFF. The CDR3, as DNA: TGTGCCAGCACCCCCTCGGGATTAGCGAACGTTATACATGACAATGAGCAGTTCTTC.

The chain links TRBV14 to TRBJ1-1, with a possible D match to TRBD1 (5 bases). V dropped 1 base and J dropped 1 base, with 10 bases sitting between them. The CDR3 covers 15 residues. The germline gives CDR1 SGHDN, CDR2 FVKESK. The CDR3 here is CASSQVPGGNTEAFF. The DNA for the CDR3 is TGTGCCAGCAGCCAAGTTCCGGGGGGGAACACTGAAGCTTTCTTT.

In nucleotides, the CDR3 is TGTGCCAGCAAAGGGACAGGCTACAATGAGCAGTTCTTC. Its translation is CASKGTGYNEQFF. The V call is TRBV12-3 or TRBV12-4, the J call TRBJ2-1; TRBD1 agrees at 8 bases. The length of the CDR3 is 13 residues. The V segment lost 7 bases and the J segment 3 bases; nucleotides outside the gene matches: 2.

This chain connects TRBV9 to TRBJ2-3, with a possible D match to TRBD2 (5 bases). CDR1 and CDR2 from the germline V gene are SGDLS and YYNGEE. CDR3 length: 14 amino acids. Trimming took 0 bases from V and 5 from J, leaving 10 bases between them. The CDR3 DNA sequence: TGTGCCAGCAGCGTAGTTAGCGTAGGAGATACGCAGTATTTT. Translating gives CASSVVSVGDTQYF. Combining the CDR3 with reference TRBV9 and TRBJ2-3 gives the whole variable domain DSGVTQTPKHLITATGQRVTLRCSPRSGDLSVYWYQQSLDQGLQFLIQYYNGEERAKGNILERFSAQQFPDLHSELNLSSLELGDSALYFCASSVVSVGDTQYFGPGTRLTVL.

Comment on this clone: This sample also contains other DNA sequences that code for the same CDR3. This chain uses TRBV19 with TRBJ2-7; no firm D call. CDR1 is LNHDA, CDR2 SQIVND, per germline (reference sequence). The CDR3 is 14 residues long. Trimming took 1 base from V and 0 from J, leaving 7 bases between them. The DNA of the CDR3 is TGTGCCAGTAGTATAGGAACGGGCTCCTACGAGCAGTACTTC. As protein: CASSIGTGSYEQYF. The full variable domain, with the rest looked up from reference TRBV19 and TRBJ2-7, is DGGITQSPKYLFRKEGQNVTLSCEQNLNHDAMYWYRQDPGQGLRLIYYSQIVNDFQKGDIAEGYSVSREKKESFPLTVTSAQKNPTAFYLCASSIGTGSYEQYFGPGTRLTVT.

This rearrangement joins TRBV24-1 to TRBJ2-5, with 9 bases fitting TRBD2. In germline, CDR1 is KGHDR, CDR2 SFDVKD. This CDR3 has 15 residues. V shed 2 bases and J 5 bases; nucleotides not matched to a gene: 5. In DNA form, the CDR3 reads TGTGCCACCAGTGATTCGCGGGAGGGCTGGGAGACCCAGTACTTC. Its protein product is CATSDSREGWETQYF.

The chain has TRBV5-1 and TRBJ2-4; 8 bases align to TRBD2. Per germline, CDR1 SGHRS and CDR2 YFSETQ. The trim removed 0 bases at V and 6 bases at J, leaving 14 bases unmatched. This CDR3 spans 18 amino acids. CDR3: CASSLATYMSGGSNIQYF. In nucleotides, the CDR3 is TGCGCCAGCAGCTTGGCCACGTATATGTCGGGGGGGTCAAACATTCAGTACTTC.

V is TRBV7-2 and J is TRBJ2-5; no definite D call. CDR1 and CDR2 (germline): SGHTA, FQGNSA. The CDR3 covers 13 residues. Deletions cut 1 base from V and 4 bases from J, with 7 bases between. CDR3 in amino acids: CASSLVFGETQYF. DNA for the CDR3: TGTGCCAGCAGCTTAGTGTTCGGAGAGACCCAGTACTTC.

The CDR3 bases are TGTGCCAGCAGTGAAAATTTCATAGATACGCAGTATTTT. Protein sequence: CASSENFIDTQYF. V is TRBV2 and J is TRBJ2-3; no reliable D call. Per germline, CDR1 SNHLY and CDR2 FYNNEI. With 2 bases removed from V and 5 bases from J, the gap between germline ends came to 8 bases. The CDR3 loop spans 13 amino acids. The full variable domain, its missing parts supplied by reference TRBV2 and TRBJ2-3, is EPEVTQTPSHQVTQMGQEVILRCVPISNHLYFYWYRQILGQKVEFLVSFYNNEISEKSEIFDDQFSVERPDGSNFTLKIRSTKLEDSAMYFCASSENFIDTQYFGPGTRLTVL.

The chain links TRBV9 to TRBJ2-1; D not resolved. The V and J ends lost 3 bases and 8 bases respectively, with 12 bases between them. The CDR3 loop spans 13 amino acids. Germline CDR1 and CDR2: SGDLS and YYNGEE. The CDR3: CASSALKTDEQFF. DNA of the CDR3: TGTGCCAGCAGCGCACTCAAAACCGATGAGCAGTTCTTC.

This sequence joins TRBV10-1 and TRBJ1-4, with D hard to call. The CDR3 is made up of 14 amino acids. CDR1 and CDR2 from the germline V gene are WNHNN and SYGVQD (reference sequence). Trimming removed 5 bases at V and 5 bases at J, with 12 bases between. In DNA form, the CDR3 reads TGCGCCAGCAGTATCGGAGGACTGAATGAAAAACTGTTTTTT. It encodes CASSIGGLNEKLFF.

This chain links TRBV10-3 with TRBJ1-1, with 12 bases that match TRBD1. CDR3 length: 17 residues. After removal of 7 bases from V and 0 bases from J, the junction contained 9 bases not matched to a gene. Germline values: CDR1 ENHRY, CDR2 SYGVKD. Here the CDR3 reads CAITRDRGRGMNTEAFF. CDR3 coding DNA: TGTGCCATCACCAGGGACAGGGGGCGCGGGATGAACACTGAAGCTTTCTTT.

CDR3 DNA: TGTGCCAGCAGCGCGAGAACAGGGGACCCGAGTGGCTACACCTTC. It is translated as CASSARTGDPSGYTF. The V and J genes are TRBV6-5 and TRBJ1-2; 7 nucleotides agree with TRBD1. There are 15 residues in the CDR3. Germline loops: CDR1 MNHEY, CDR2 SVGAGI. V shed 6 bases, J shed 7 bases, and the junction held 14 bases outside the gene matches.

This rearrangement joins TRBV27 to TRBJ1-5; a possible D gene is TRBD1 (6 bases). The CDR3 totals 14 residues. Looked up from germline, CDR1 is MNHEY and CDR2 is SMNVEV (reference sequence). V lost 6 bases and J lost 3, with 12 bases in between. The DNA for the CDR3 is TGTGCCAGCAGGCAACAGGGATCCAATCAGCCCCAGCATTTT. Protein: CASRQQGSNQPQHF.